The 5 T cell receptor beta chains presented below share a single source sample, sequenced in a study of blood T cells in healthy people across ages. Combining a sample-barcoded 5' primer with a J-beta primer mix, a second PCR ran for about 7 to 11 cycles. In TCRdb, the 5' RACE reads were re-called with MiXCR into one record per CDR3 protein. This sample has hundreds of thousands of distinct CDR3 sequences, with approximately 60% found just once. Sequenced input: blood. The receptors originated from a man aged 35 to 55 in good health.

This clonotype was seen only a few times. V and J are TRBV12-3 or TRBV12-4 and TRBJ1-2; D possibly corresponds to TRBD1 (5 bases). The CDR3 runs 15 residues. V was clipped by 7 bases and J by 4 bases, with 19 bases between them. Here the CDR3 reads CASTYAGGRTYGYTF. CDR3 nucleotide sequence: TGTGCCAGCACCTACGCTGGGGGACGGACCTATGGCTACACCTTC.

This chain uses TRBV5-1 with TRBJ1-1; TRBD1 agrees at 7 bases. This CDR3 has 13 residues. V shed 5 bases, J shed 4 bases, and the junction held 5 bases outside the gene matches. Germline V gene sequence: CDR1 SGHRS, CDR2 YFSETQ. The CDR3 sequence: CASRNAGGTEAFF. The CDR3 DNA is TGCGCCAGCAGGAATGCAGGGGGCACTGAAGCTTTCTTT.

This clonotype was observed a few times. The chain combines TRBV6-2 or TRBV6-3 with TRBJ2-7; D tentatively fits TRBD1 or TRBD2 (5 bases each). Germline values: CDR1 MNHEY, CDR2 SVGEGT. CDR3 length: 16 amino acids. V was trimmed by 6 bases and J by 4 bases, leaving 22 bases between them. This CDR3 is CASSPLGSLGDYEQYF. The DNA of the CDR3 is TGTGCCAGCAGCCCTCTCGGCTCCCTGGGGGATTACGAGCAGTACTTC.

This chain connects TRBV7-3 to TRBJ1-6; TRBD1 might be the D (5 bases). This CDR3 comprises 17 residues. Trimming shortened V by 5 bases and J by 5 bases, and 19 bases separated the two germline ends. From germline, CDR1 is SGHTA and CDR2 FQGTGA. DNA of the CDR3: TGTGCCAGCAGCACAGGACGGGGGGACCGTCATAATTCACCCCTCCACTTT. This encodes CASSTGRGDRHNSPLHF.

The gene calls are TRBV29-1 and TRBJ2-1; no reliable D call. Trimming cost V 6 bases and J 8 bases, with 11 bases left between them. The CDR3 loop spans 11 amino acids. Germline values: CDR1 SQVTM, CDR2 ANQGSEA. CDR3 region: CSVAKMDEQFF. Here the CDR3 DNA reads TGCAGCGTCGCTAAAATGGATGAGCAGTTCTTC.